The 26 T cell receptor beta chains listed next were all sequenced from one sample in a study of cytomegalovirus exposure and HLA in healthy donors. Primers included in the PCR were 60 Vbeta and 13 Jbeta primers. TCRdb's copy holds only in-frame clones and misses some; the assay was immunoSEQ multiplex PCR. The sample contains about 180,000 clones, about four fifths of which appear only once. The specimen sequenced was PBMCs. These receptors originate from a woman under 30 in good health and CMV-seropositive.

This rearrangement joins TRBV9 to TRBJ2-5; the D gene is possibly TRBD2 (7 bases). Trimming removed 0 bases at V and 0 bases at J, with 12 bases between. Germline loops: CDR1 SGDLS, CDR2 YYNGEE. The CDR3 spans 16 residues. Here the CDR3 reads CASSVGGGGYQETQYF. The CDR3 DNA reads TGTGCCAGCAGCGTAGGAGGGGGGGGGTACCAAGAGACCCAGTACTTC.

The chain uses TRBV27 and TRBJ1-2; D not certain. The CDR3 length is 16 residues. V shed 5 bases and J shed 8 bases, with 24 bases lying between them. Germline values: CDR1 MNHEY, CDR2 SMNVEV (reference sequence). The CDR3 region has the DNA TGTGCCAGCAGTGCTCTTTTACAGACGAGAGACGAGGGCTACACCTTC. Protein: CASSALLQTRDEGYTF.

The rearrangement joins TRBV29-1 to TRBJ2-2, with 9 nucleotides matching TRBD1. The CDR3 length is 15 residues. CDR1 SQVTM and CDR2 ANQGSEA come from the germline V gene. Trimming took 3 bases from V and 8 from J; bases not matched to a gene: 10. The CDR3 loop is CSVEAGTGSLGELFF. In DNA, the CDR3 is TGCAGCGTTGAGGCCGGGACAGGGTCATTGGGGGAGCTGTTTTTT.

The rearrangement links TRBV27 to TRBJ2-7, with 11 bases that match TRBD1. CDR1 and CDR2 (germline): MNHEY, SMNVEV (reference sequence). This CDR3 region has 15 residues. Trimming took 6 bases from V and 7 from J; bases not matched to a gene: 11. This chain's CDR3 is CASRDTGQGVKEQYF. The CDR3 DNA sequence: TGTGCCAGCAGGGATACGGGACAGGGGGTAAAGGAGCAGTACTTC.

This chain links TRBV5-1 with TRBJ2-5; maybe TRBD1 (6 bases). The length of the CDR3 is 14 residues. Trimming pared 0 bases from V and 5 bases from J, leaving 11 bases between. Germline V gene lookup returns CDR1 SGHRS and CDR2 YFSETQ. The DNA of the CDR3 is TGCGCCAGCAGCTTGGACAGGGTTGCGGAGACCCAGTACTTC. This encodes CASSLDRVAETQYF.

This clone appeared a few times. The CDR3 spells CASSFVGDTDTQYF. CDR3 DNA sequence: TGTGCCAGCAGCTTCGTAGGGGACACAGATACGCAGTATTTT. V and J are TRBV7-9 and TRBJ2-3, with D tentatively TRBD1 (5 bases). The CDR3 spans 14 residues. Per germline, CDR1 SEHNR and CDR2 FQNEAQ (reference sequence). Deletions cut 3 bases from V and 2 bases from J, with 9 bases between.

This chain uses TRBV5-6 with TRBJ1-2; D might be TRBD1 (6 bases). The CDR3 spans 13 residues. Deletions cut 4 bases from V and 2 bases from J, with 9 bases between. CDR1 SGHDT and CDR2 YYEEEE come from the germline V gene. CDR3 in amino acids: CASSTGQNYGYTF. CDR3 DNA: TGTGCCAGCAGCACGGGACAAAACTATGGCTACACCTTC.

This clone is a singleton in its sample. The chain joins TRBV7-9 to TRBJ2-7; maybe TRBD1 (7 bases). This CDR3 has 15 amino acids. Per germline, CDR1 SEHNR and CDR2 FQNEAQ (reference sequence). The ends were cut back, 1 base at V and 6 bases at J, with 16 bases in the middle. CDR3 sequence reads: CASSLVGGPGGEQYF. The CDR3, as DNA: TGTGCCAGCAGCTTAGTAGGGGGGCCAGGGGGCGAGCAGTACTTC.

The chain uses TRBV30 and TRBJ2-2, with D unclear. From germline, CDR1 is GTSNPN and CDR2 SVGIG (reference sequence). V lost 4 bases and J 7 bases, leaving 7 bases between the germline ends. CDR3 length: 11 amino acids. This chain's CDR3 is CAWKRSGELFF. CDR3 bases: TGTGCCTGGAAGAGGAGCGGGGAGCTGTTTTTT. Full variable domain (rest looked up from reference TRBV30 and TRBJ2-2): SQTIHQWPATLVQPVGSPLSLECTVEGTSNPNLYWYRQAAGRGLQLLFYSVGIGQISSEVPQNLSASRPQDRQFILSSKKLLLSDSGFYLCAWKRSGELFFGEGSRLTVL.

This clone was picked up a small number of times. The chain is built from TRBV30 and TRBJ2-5, with D possibly TRBD2 on 5 matching bases. This CDR3 has 11 amino acids. Germline assignment: CDR1 GTSNPN and CDR2 SVGIG (reference sequence). V shed 2 bases and J shed 11 bases, with 12 bases lying between them. In DNA, the CDR3 is TGTGCCTGGAGTACGGGAACGGAGCAGTACTTC. It codes for CAWSTGTEQYF.

Notes on this clone: Compared with germline, one end of the junction differs, possibly owing to a read error. V and J are TRBV7-9 and TRBJ2-1; the D is unclear. Germline V gene lookup returns CDR1 SEHNR and CDR2 FQNEAQ (reference sequence). The CDR3 has 11 residues. The CDR3 sequence is CSSSFQAEQFF. CDR3 nucleotides: TGTTCCAGCAGCTTTCAAGCCGAGCAGTTCTTC.

This clone came up a few times. This rearrangement joins TRBV6-4 to TRBJ2-3, with 10 nucleotides matching TRBD2. J lost 4 bases, V lost 0 bases, and 1 base had no gene match. The CDR3 is 15 amino acids. Germline-derived CDR1 and CDR2 are MRHNA and SNTAGT. CDR3 in amino acids: CASSDSSGGADTQYF. DNA for the CDR3: TGTGCCAGCAGTGACTCGAGCGGGGGGGCAGATACGCAGTATTTT.

This chain joins TRBV6-5 and TRBJ1-5; D might be TRBD1 (5 bases). Germline-derived CDR1 and CDR2 are MNHEY and SVGAGI. Trimming took 0 bases from V and 3 from J, leaving 6 bases between them. This CDR3 has 14 amino acids. The CDR3 loop reads CASSYSQANQPQHF. In DNA, the CDR3 is TGTGCCAGCAGTTACTCACAGGCCAATCAGCCCCAGCATTTT.

The CDR3 DNA sequence: TGTGCCAGCAGTCCCTGGACAGGGGGCTATGAAAAACTGTTTTTT. Translated, it gives CASSPWTGGYEKLFF. The J gene is TRBJ1-4, the V gene TRBV28, with 11 bases matching TRBD1. J gave up 6 bases and V 5 bases, and 5 bases lay outside the gene matches. CDR1 MDHEN and CDR2 SYDVKM come from the germline V gene. The CDR3 spans 15 residues.

The gene calls are TRBV14 and TRBJ2-1; D call uncertain. Per germline, CDR1 SGHDN and CDR2 FVKESK. This CDR3 region has 16 residues. V was pared by 3 bases and J by 6 bases, with 18 bases between. CDR3 loop: CASSQWAVPLGNEQFF. The CDR3 nucleotides are TGTGCCAGCAGCCAGTGGGCCGTCCCCTTAGGCAATGAGCAGTTCTTC.

The chain couples TRBV6-6 to TRBJ2-7; 7 bases are a match to TRBD1. Trimming cost V 10 bases and J 5 bases; bases outside gene matches: 14. CDR3 length: 14 amino acids. Germline CDR1 and CDR2: MNHNY and SVGAGI (reference sequence). CDR3 DNA: TGTGCCACCAAGGGCGGACAGGAAAGGAACGAGCAGTACTTC. The encoded protein is CATKGGQERNEQYF.

The V call is TRBV5-1, the J call TRBJ2-7, with TRBD2 matching 8 bases. After removal of 4 bases from V and 2 bases from J, the junction contained 8 bases not matched to a gene. CDR1 and CDR2 from the germline V gene are SGHRS and YFSETQ. This CDR3 contains 15 residues. DNA for the CDR3: TGCGCCAGCAGCGGGACGGGGGGGTCGACCTACGAGCAGTACTTC. Protein sequence: CASSGTGGSTYEQYF.

The J gene is TRBJ1-1, the V gene TRBV5-1, with 10 bases lining up with TRBD1. Germline assignment: CDR1 SGHRS and CDR2 YFSETQ. V shed 1 base, J shed 10 bases, and the junction held 10 bases outside the gene matches. The CDR3 spans 15 residues. The CDR3 loop reads CASSLPPLGTGVAFF. The CDR3 nucleotides read TGCGCCAGCAGCTTGCCACCGCTGGGGACAGGGGTAGCTTTCTTT.

The J gene is TRBJ1-6, the V gene TRBV6-1; D gene ambiguous. V lost 3 bases and J lost 0, with 12 bases in between. Germline V gives CDR1 MNHNS, CDR2 SASEGT. The CDR3 sequence is 17 residues long. In DNA form, the CDR3 reads TGTGCCAGCAGTGAGGGCCCGACGAGCTCCTATAATTCACCCCTCCACTTT. Its protein product is CASSEGPTSSYNSPLHF.

Written as DNA, the CDR3 is TGTGCCAGCAGCACACGGACAGGGGATGTGGTTGGCTACACCTTC. Protein product: CASSTRTGDVVGYTF. The rearrangement joins TRBV7-2 to TRBJ1-2; 9 bases are a match to TRBD1. Germline trimming cut 5 bases from V and 7 bases from J; bases unmatched to any gene: 11. The CDR3 is 15 amino acids. CDR1 and CDR2 (germline): SGHTA, FQGNSA.

V and J are TRBV5-1 and TRBJ1-6, with D possibly matching TRBD1 (6 bases). The CDR3 has 12 amino acids. Germline assignment: CDR1 SGHRS and CDR2 YFSETQ. Trimming removed 7 bases at V and 11 bases at J, with 13 bases between. CDR3 DNA: TGCGCCAGCGGCCAACAGGGCCCACCCCTCCACTTT. As protein: CASGQQGPPLHF.

CDR3 in amino acids: CASSWFPQGNTEAFF. The CDR3 DNA follows: TGTGCCAGCAGTTGGTTCCCCCAGGGAAACACTGAAGCTTTCTTT. The chain carries TRBV27 and TRBJ1-1, with a weak D call TRBD1 (5 bases). Germline loops: CDR1 MNHEY, CDR2 SMNVEV (reference sequence). The V gene lost 4 bases and the J gene lost 2 bases, with 14 bases spanning the gap. This CDR3 comprises 15 residues.

The V call is TRBV11-2, the J call TRBJ2-1; D ambiguous. The CDR3 is 13 amino acids. V lost 6 bases and J 2 bases, leaving 8 bases between the germline ends. Germline CDR1 reads SGHAT; CDR2 reads FQNNGV. The CDR3 sequence is CASSDSTYNEQFF. CDR3 bases: TGTGCCAGCAGTGATAGTACCTACAATGAGCAGTTCTTC.

This chain links TRBV7-8 with TRBJ1-6; tentative D call: TRBD1 (6 bases). V dropped 0 bases and J dropped 0 bases, with 9 bases sitting between them. The CDR3 is made up of 17 amino acids. CDR1 SGHVS and CDR2 FQNEAQ come from the germline V gene. The CDR3: CASSLATGRSYNSPLHF. In DNA, the CDR3 is TGTGCCAGCAGCTTAGCCACAGGGCGCTCCTATAATTCACCCCTCCACTTT.

The rearrangement joins TRBV6-5 to TRBJ2-4; 7 positions agree with TRBD1. This CDR3 is 14 amino acids long. The trim removed 5 bases at V and 3 bases at J, leaving 4 bases unmatched. Germline V gene data show CDR1 as MNHEY and CDR2 as SVGAGI. CDR3 in DNA: TGTGCCAGCAGTCGGGACAGCTACAAAAACATTCAGTACTTC. Translated: CASSRDSYKNIQYF.

The J gene is TRBJ1-3, the V gene TRBV4-3; TRBD1 matches at 8 bases. V shed 0 bases and J 8 bases; nucleotides not matched to a gene: 18. This CDR3 region has 19 residues. Per germline, CDR1 LGHNA and CDR2 YSLEER. CDR3 bases: TGCGCCAGCAGCCAAGATCTCGGACAGGGACTCGTCGGGTCCGACACCATATATTTT. Encoded protein: CASSQDLGQGLVGSDTIYF.